The 10 T cell receptor beta chains below were found in one sample sequenced in a study of blood T cell repertoires in COVID-19. Sequencing used immunoSEQ multiplex PCR; TCRdb keeps in-frame clones, though not all of them. Of some 340,000 clones listed, approximately 91% are singletons. The sample taken for sequencing was PBMCs or T cells enriched from blood (not recorded which). These receptors originate from a woman aged 30 to 39 who had been exposed to COVID-19.

The gene calls are TRBV2 and TRBJ1-6; D remains ambiguous. CDR3 length: 13 amino acids. Looked up from germline, CDR1 is SNHLY and CDR2 is FYNNEI. Trimming removed 8 bases from V and 4 bases from J, with 9 bases in between. The CDR3 reads CASDGPYNSPLHF. In nucleotides, the CDR3 is TGTGCCAGCGATGGGCCTTATAATTCACCCCTCCACTTT. Full variable domain (outside the CDR3, taken from reference TRBV2 and TRBJ1-6): EPEVTQTPSHQVTQMGQEVILRCVPISNHLYFYWYRQILGQKVEFLVSFYNNEISEKSEIFDDQFSVERPDGSNFTLKIRSTKLEDSAMYFCASDGPYNSPLHFGNGTRLTVT.

This rearrangement joins TRBV6-5 to TRBJ2-5, with TRBD2 identical over 12 bases. Germline assignment: CDR1 MNHEY and CDR2 SVGAGI. Trimming removed 4 bases from V and 0 bases from J; junction bases left unmatched: 0. The CDR3 length is 15 residues. The CDR3: CASSWTSGDQETQYF. DNA of the CDR3: TGTGCCAGCAGTTGGACTAGCGGGGACCAAGAGACCCAGTACTTC.

The rearrangement uses TRBV18 and TRBJ2-5, with 10 nucleotides matching TRBD2. Looked up from germline, CDR1 is KGHSH and CDR2 is LQKENI. After removal of 4 bases from V and 1 base from J, the junction contained 3 bases not matched to a gene. The CDR3 extends over 15 amino acids. The CDR3 protein is CASSRSGGAQETQYF. DNA for the CDR3: TGTGCCAGCTCACGAAGCGGGGGGGCCCAAGAGACCCAGTACTTC.

This clone came up once. This chain connects TRBV24-1 to TRBJ1-2, with TRBD1 as a possible D gene (5 bases). Germline V gene sequence: CDR1 KGHDR, CDR2 SFDVKD. V lost 0 bases and J lost 7, with 8 bases in between. CDR3 length: 13 amino acids. This CDR3 is CATSDLQGSGYTF. The CDR3 DNA follows: TGTGCCACCAGTGATTTGCAGGGATCTGGCTACACCTTC.

This clone appeared a few times. The rearrangement uses TRBV4-1 and TRBJ2-1, with 9 bases fitting TRBD2. The J segment lost 0 bases and the V segment lost 1 base, leaving 10 bases of the junction unmatched. Per the germline V gene, CDR1 is MGHRA and CDR2 is YSYEKL. The CDR3 runs to 19 residues. The CDR3 DNA is TGCGCCAGCAGCCAAGCGAGTAGCGGGGGATTGAGCTCCTACAATGAGCAGTTCTTC. It translates to CASSQASSGGLSSYNEQFF.

This clone was picked up a small number of times. This rearrangement joins TRBV4-1 to TRBJ2-2, with 8 bases fitting TRBD2. Germline assignment: CDR1 MGHRA and CDR2 YSYEKL. V shed 4 bases and J 5 bases; nucleotides not matched to a gene: 6. The CDR3 extends over 15 amino acids. The CDR3 reads CASSPRSGGTGELFF. CDR3 sequence (DNA): TGCGCCAGCAGCCCCCGGAGCGGGGGTACCGGGGAGCTGTTTTTT.

The chain carries TRBV25-1 and TRBJ2-6, with a possible D match to TRBD1 (6 bases). The CDR3 has 17 residues. The ends were cut back, 6 bases at V and 0 bases at J, with 15 bases in the middle. Germline lookup yields CDR1 MGHDK and CDR2 SYGVNS. The CDR3: CASSPRGGASGANVLTF. The CDR3 DNA sequence: TGTGCCAGCAGCCCAAGAGGGGGAGCCTCTGGGGCCAACGTCCTGACTTTC.

The V gene is TRBV5-1, the J gene TRBJ2-2, with 9 bases lining up with TRBD2. CDR3 length equals 17 residues. Per the germline V gene, CDR1 is SGHRS and CDR2 is YFSETQ. V was clipped by 5 bases and J by 4 bases; unmatched bases: 12. The CDR3 DNA sequence: TGCGCCAGCAGACCTCCGGGACTAGCAGTCGGCACCGGGGAGCTGTTTTTT. Translation: CASRPPGLAVGTGELFF.

This CDR3 is CSASDGTVRIGDEQFF. The CDR3 DNA reads TGCAGTGCTAGTGACGGGACAGTGAGGATTGGCGATGAGCAGTTCTTC. This rearrangement joins TRBV20-1 to TRBJ2-1; 7 bases agree with TRBD1. Germline CDR1 DFQATT, CDR2 SNEGSKA (reference sequence). This CDR3 contains 16 residues. The trim removed 3 bases at V and 8 bases at J, leaving 16 bases unmatched.

The V gene is TRBV2, the J gene TRBJ1-6; a possible D gene is TRBD1 (6 bases). The CDR3 covers 15 residues. The V gene's germline CDR1 is SNHLY and CDR2 FYNNEI. Trimming left V 2 bases short and J 4 bases short, with 9 bases between. The CDR3 nucleotides are TGTGCCAGCAGTGAATACAGGGTTTATAATTCACCCCTCCACTTT. It yields the protein CASSEYRVYNSPLHF.